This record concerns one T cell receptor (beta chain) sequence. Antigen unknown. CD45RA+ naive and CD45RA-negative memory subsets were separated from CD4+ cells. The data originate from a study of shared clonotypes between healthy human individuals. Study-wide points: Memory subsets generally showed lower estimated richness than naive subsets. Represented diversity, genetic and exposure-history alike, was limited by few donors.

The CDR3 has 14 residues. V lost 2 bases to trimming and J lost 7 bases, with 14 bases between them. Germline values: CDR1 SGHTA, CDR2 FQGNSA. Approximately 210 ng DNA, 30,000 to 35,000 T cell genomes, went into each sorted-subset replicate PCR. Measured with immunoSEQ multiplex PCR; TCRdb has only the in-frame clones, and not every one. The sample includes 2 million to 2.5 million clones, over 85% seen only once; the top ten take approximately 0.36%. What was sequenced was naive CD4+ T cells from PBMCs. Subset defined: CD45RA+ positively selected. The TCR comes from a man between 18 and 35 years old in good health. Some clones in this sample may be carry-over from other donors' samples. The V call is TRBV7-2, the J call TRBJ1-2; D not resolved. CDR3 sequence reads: CASSLTGRLGGYTF. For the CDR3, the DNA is TGTGCCAGCAGCTTAACCGGCAGGCTTGGTGGCTACACCTTC.